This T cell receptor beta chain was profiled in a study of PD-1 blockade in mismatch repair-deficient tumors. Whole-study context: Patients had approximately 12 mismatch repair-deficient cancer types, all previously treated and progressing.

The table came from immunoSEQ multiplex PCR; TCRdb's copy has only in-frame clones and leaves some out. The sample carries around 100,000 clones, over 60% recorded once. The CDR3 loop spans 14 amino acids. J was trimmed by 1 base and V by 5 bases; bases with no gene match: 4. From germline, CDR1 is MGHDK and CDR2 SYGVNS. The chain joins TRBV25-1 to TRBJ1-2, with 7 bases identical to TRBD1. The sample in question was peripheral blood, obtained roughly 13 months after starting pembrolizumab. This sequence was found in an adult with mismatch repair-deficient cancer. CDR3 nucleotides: TGTGCCAGCAGTCAGGGACAGCATAACTATGGCTACACCTTC. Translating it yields CASSQGQHNYGYTF.